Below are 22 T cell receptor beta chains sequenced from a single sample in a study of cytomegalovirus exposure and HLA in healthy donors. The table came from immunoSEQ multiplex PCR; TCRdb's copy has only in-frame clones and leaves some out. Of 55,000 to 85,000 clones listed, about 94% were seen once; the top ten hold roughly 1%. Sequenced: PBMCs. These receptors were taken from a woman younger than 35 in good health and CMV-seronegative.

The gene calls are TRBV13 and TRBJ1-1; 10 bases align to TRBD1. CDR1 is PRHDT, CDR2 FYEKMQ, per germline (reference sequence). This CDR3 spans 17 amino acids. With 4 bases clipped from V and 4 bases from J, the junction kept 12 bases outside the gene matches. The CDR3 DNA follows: TGTGCCAGCAGCTACCCTTTTGACAGGGGGCAGGGCACTGAAGCTTTCTTT. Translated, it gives CASSYPFDRGQGTEAFF. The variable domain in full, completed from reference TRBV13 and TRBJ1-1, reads AAGVIQSPRHLIKEKRETATLKCYPIPRHDTVYWYQQGPGQDPQFLISFYEKMQSDKGSIPDRFSAQQFSDYHSELNMSSLELGDSALYFCASSYPFDRGQGTEAFFGQGTRLTVV.

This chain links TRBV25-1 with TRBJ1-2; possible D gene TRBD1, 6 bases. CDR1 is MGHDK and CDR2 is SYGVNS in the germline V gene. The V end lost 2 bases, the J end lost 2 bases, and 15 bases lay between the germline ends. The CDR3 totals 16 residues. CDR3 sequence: CASSERRGGLNYGYTF. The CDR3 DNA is TGTGCCAGCAGTGAACGACGGGGGGGCCTCAACTATGGCTACACCTTC.

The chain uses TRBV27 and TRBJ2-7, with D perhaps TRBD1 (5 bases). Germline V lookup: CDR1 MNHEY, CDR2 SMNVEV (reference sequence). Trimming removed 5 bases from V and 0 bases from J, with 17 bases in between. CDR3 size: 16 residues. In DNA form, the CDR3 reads TGTGCCAGCAGTCCTCTAGGCGGCAGGGCCTCCTACGAGCAGTACTTC. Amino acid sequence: CASSPLGGRASYEQYF.

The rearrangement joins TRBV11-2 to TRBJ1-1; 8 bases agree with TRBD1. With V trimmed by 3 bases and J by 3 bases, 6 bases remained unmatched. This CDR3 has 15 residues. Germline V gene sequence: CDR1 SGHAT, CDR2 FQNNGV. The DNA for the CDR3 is TGTGCCAGCAGCTTGGACAGGGTACCTCACACTGAAGCTTTCTTT. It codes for CASSLDRVPHTEAFF.

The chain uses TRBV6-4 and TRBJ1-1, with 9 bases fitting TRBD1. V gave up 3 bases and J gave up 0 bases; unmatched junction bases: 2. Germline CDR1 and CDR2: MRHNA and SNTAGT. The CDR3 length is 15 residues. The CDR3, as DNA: TGTGCCAGCAGTGAGACAGGGGGTATGAACACTGAAGCTTTCTTT. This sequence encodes CASSETGGMNTEAFF.

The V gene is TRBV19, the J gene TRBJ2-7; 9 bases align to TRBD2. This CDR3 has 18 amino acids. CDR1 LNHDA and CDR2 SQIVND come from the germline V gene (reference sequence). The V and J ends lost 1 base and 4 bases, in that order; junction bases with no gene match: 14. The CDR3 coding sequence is TGTGCCAGTAGTATAGGGGGTCCCGCGACTAGCGGCGTTTACGAGCAGTACTTC. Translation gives CASSIGGPATSGVYEQYF.

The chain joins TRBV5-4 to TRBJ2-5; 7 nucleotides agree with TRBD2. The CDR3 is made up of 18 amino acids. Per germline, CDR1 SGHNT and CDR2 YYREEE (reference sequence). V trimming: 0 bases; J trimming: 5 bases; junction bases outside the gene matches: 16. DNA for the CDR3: TGTGCCAGCAGCTTGGCAGTAGCCCCTAGCGGAGGGGAGGAGACCCAGTACTTC. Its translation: CASSLAVAPSGGEETQYF.

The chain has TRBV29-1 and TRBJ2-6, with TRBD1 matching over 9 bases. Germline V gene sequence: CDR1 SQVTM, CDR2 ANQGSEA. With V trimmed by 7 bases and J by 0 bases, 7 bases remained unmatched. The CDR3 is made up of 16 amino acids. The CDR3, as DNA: TGCAGCGCGGGACAGGGACTCTCCTCTGGGGCCAACGTCCTGACTTTC. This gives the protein CSAGQGLSSGANVLTF.

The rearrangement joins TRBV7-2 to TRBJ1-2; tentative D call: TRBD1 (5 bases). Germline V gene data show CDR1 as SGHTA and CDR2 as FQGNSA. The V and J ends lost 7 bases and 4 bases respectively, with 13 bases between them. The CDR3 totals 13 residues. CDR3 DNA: TGTGCCAGCACTACTAAAGGGGCCTATGGCTACACCTTC. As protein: CASTTKGAYGYTF.

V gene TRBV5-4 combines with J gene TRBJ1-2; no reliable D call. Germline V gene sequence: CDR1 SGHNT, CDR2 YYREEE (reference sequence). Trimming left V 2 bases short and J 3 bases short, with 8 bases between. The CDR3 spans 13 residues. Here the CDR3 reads CASSFNGDYGYTF. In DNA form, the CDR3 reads TGTGCCAGCAGCTTCAACGGAGACTATGGCTACACCTTC.

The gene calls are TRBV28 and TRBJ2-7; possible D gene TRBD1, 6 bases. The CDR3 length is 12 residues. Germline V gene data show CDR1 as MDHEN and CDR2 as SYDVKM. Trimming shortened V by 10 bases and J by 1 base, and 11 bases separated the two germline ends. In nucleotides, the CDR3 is TGTGCCACTTACGGACAGTCCTACGAGCAGTACTTC. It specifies CATYGQSYEQYF.

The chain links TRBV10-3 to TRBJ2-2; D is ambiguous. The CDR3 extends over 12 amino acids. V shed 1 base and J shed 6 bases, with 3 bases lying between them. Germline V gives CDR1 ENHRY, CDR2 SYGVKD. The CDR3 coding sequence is TGTGCCATCAGTGAGTGGCCCGGGGAGCTGTTTTTT. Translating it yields CAISEWPGELFF.

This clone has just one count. CDR3 region: CASSVYAAEETQYF. CDR3 DNA: TGTGCCAGCAGCGTCTATGCGGCGGAAGAGACCCAGTACTTC. The chain has TRBV9 and TRBJ2-5; D is ambiguous. CDR3 length: 14 amino acids. The germline CDR1 and CDR2 sequences are SGDLS and YYNGEE. With 2 bases removed from V and 3 bases from J, the gap between germline ends came to 11 bases.

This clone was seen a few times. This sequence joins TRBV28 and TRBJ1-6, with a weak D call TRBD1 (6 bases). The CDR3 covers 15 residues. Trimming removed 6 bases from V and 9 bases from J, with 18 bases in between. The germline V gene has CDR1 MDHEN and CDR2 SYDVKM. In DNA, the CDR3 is TGTGCCAGCAGCCCGACAGGACCCTTAAGTTCACCCCTCCACTTT. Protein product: CASSPTGPLSSPLHF.

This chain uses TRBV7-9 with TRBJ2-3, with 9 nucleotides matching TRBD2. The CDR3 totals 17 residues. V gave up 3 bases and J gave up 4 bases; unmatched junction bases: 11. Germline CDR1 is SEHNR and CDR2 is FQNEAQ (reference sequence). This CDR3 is CASSFPGAGGLADTQYF. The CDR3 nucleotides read TGTGCCAGCAGCTTTCCAGGGGCGGGGGGGCTGGCAGATACGCAGTATTTT.

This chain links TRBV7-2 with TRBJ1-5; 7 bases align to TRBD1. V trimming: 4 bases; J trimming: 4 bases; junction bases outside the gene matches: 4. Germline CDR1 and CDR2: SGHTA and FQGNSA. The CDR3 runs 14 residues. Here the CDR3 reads CASSSDRINQPQHF. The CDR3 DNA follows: TGTGCCAGCAGCTCGGACAGGATTAATCAGCCCCAGCATTTT.

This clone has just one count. The CDR3 bases are TGTGCCAGCAGTTACCTGGGGGGAAGCACAGATACGCAGTATTTT. Its protein is CASSYLGGSTDTQYF. This chain uses TRBV6-6 with TRBJ2-3; the D gene is possibly TRBD2 (6 bases). Germline V gene sequence: CDR1 MNHNY, CDR2 SVGAGI (reference sequence). V lost 2 bases and J 0 bases, leaving 9 bases between the germline ends. There are 15 residues in the CDR3.

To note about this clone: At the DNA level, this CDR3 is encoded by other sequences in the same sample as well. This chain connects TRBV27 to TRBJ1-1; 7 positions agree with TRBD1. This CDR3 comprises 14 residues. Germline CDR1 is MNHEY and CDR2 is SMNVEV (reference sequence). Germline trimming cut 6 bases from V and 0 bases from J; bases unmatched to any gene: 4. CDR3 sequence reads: CASSRQGMNTEAFF. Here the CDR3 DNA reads TGTGCCAGCAGCAGACAGGGCATGAACACTGAAGCTTTCTTT.

CDR3 in DNA: TGTGCCAGCAGCTTAGGAATAGGGGGCACCTTCAGCTCCTACGAGCAGTACTTC. This codes for CASSLGIGGTFSSYEQYF. This rearrangement joins TRBV11-2 to TRBJ2-7; 7 bases line up with TRBD1. Trimming removed 1 base from V and 0 bases from J; junction bases left unmatched: 12. The CDR3 extends over 18 amino acids. The germline V gene encodes CDR1 SGHAT and CDR2 FQNNGV.

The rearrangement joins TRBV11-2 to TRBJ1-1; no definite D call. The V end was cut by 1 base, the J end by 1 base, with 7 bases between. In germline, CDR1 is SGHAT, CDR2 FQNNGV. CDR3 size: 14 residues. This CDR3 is CASSLVSKNTEAFF. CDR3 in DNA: TGTGCCAGCAGCTTAGTATCTAAGAACACTGAAGCTTTCTTT.

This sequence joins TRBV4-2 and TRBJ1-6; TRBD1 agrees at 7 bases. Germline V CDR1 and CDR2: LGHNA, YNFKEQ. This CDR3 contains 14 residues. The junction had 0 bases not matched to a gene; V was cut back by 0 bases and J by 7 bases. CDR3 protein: CASSQDRGNSPLHF. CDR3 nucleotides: TGTGCCAGCAGCCAAGACAGGGGGAATTCACCCCTCCACTTT.

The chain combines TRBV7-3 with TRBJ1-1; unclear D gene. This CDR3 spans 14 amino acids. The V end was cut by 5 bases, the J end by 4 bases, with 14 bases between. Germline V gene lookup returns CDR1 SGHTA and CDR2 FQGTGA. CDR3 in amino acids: CASSRGGPVTEAFF. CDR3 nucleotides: TGTGCCAGCAGCCGGGGAGGCCCGGTCACTGAAGCTTTCTTT.